Following are 30 T cell receptor beta chains from one sample sequenced in a study of Ad26.COV2.S vaccination and SARS-CoV-2 variants. Indicated treatment: 15 to 20 received Ad26.COV2.S at low or high dose, single or two shots; about 5 received placebo; per-sample allocation not given. Sampling was done on day 63 after the first vaccine or placebo injection. Profiled with immunoSEQ multiplex PCR; TCRdb holds only in-frame clones, not every one. The table shows about 400,000 clones, with 88% occurring only once. Sample: peripheral blood, taken in a trial of Ad26.COV2.S vaccine versus placebo. The receptors stem from a person between 18 and 65 years old who received the Ad26.COV2.S COVID-19 vaccine or a placebo.

A note on this clone: At the DNA level, this CDR3 is encoded by other sequences in the same sample as well. Here the CDR3 DNA reads TGCGCCAGCAGCCAAACAGGGAACTATGGCTACACCTTC. This gives the protein CASSQTGNYGYTF. The V and J genes are TRBV4-1 and TRBJ1-2; a weak D match, TRBD1 (6 bases). Deletions cut 2 bases from V and 2 bases from J, with 6 bases between. Germline V gene lookup returns CDR1 MGHRA and CDR2 YSYEKL. This CDR3 comprises 13 residues.

The V gene is TRBV7-2, the J gene TRBJ2-1; D is unresolved. With 0 bases removed from V and 8 bases from J, the gap between germline ends came to 11 bases. Per germline, CDR1 SGHTA and CDR2 FQGNSA. The CDR3 totals 14 residues. CDR3 DNA: TGTGCCAGCAGCTTAGCAGGCTGGGGATATGAGCAGTTCTTC. Its translation: CASSLAGWGYEQFF.

This rearrangement joins TRBV28 to TRBJ2-7, with TRBD2 as a possible D gene (6 bases). The CDR3 runs 14 residues. The germline V gene encodes CDR1 MDHEN and CDR2 SYDVKM. The germline V and J ends were trimmed by 2 bases and 5 bases, with 13 bases remaining between them. The CDR3 DNA is TGTGCCAGCAGTTTAGGAGGGGTTTTAAACGAGCAGTACTTC. It translates to CASSLGGVLNEQYF.

V gene TRBV7-2 combines with J gene TRBJ2-2, with unresolved D. The V gene's germline CDR1 is SGHTA and CDR2 FQGNSA. This CDR3 spans 15 amino acids. With 5 bases removed from V and 0 bases from J, the gap between germline ends came to 10 bases. The CDR3 DNA reads TGTGCCAGCAGCCCCGTCGTCGCGAACACCGGGGAGCTGTTTTTT. It specifies CASSPVVANTGELFF.

J is TRBJ1-6 and V is TRBV2; D uncertain. The germline gives CDR1 SNHLY, CDR2 FYNNEI. The V end was cut by 8 bases, the J end by 11 bases, with 19 bases between. The CDR3 spans 14 residues. The CDR3: CASLPAPEYPPLHF. The CDR3 region has the DNA TGTGCCAGCCTCCCCGCACCCGAATACCCACCCCTCCACTTT.

V and J are TRBV5-1 and TRBJ2-2; D uncertain. V lost 1 base and J 1 base, leaving 5 bases between the germline ends. Germline V CDR1 and CDR2: SGHRS, YFSETQ. The CDR3 covers 14 residues. In nucleotides, the CDR3 is TGCGCCAGCAGCTTGCTACAGAACACCGGGGAGCTGTTTTTT. It yields the protein CASSLLQNTGELFF.

The chain employs TRBV30 and TRBJ1-3; D call uncertain. The CDR3 loop spans 12 amino acids. Germline V gene lookup returns CDR1 GTSNPN and CDR2 SVGIG (reference sequence). Deletions cut 3 bases from V and 0 bases from J, with 3 bases between. The CDR3, as DNA: TGTGCCTGGAGGGGCTCTGGAAACACCATATATTTT. Translated, it gives CAWRGSGNTIYF.

The CDR3: CAWIPPGYRGEAFF. The DNA of the CDR3 is TGTGCCTGGATCCCCCCCGGGTACCGCGGTGAAGCTTTCTTT. The chain uses TRBV30 and TRBJ1-1; D is ambiguous. The ends were cut back, 4 bases at V and 7 bases at J, with 19 bases in the middle. The CDR3 consists of 14 residues. Germline V gene sequence: CDR1 GTSNPN, CDR2 SVGIG (reference sequence).

The sample holds one count of this clone. The CDR3 coding sequence is TGTGCCTGGAGGACAGGGGGCACGAATTCACCCCTCCACTTT. This translates into CAWRTGGTNSPLHF. J is TRBJ1-6 and V is TRBV30, with 10 bases matching TRBD1. V trimming: 3 bases; J trimming: 7 bases; junction bases outside the gene matches: 3. CDR3 length: 14 residues. From germline, CDR1 is GTSNPN and CDR2 SVGIG (reference sequence).

V usage is TRBV4-3 and J usage is TRBJ2-7, with 12 bases identical to TRBD2. V was clipped by 1 base and J by 4 bases; unmatched bases: 5. Germline-derived CDR1 and CDR2 are LGHNA and YSLEER. The CDR3 spans 16 residues. The CDR3 region is CASSQGTSGASYEQYF. CDR3 bases: TGCGCCAGCAGCCAAGGGACTAGCGGGGCCAGTTACGAGCAGTACTTC.

The chain couples TRBV30 to TRBJ1-1; D is unclear. Germline CDR1 and CDR2: GTSNPN and SVGIG (reference sequence). Between the trimmed V and J ends, which lost 3 bases and 1 base, there was a span of 9 bases. The CDR3 sequence is 13 residues long. CDR3 protein: CAWSTAGNTEAFF. In DNA form, the CDR3 reads TGTGCCTGGAGCACGGCGGGGAACACTGAAGCTTTCTTT.

This chain connects TRBV27 to TRBJ1-1; no reliable D call. Germline V CDR1 and CDR2: MNHEY, SMNVEV (reference sequence). Trimming took 3 bases from V and 1 from J, leaving 12 bases between them. The CDR3 consists of 15 residues. CDR3 sequence (DNA): TGTGCCAGCAGTTTGGGCAGGCGCCCGAACACTGAAGCTTTCTTT. Translating gives CASSLGRRPNTEAFF.

This chain links TRBV5-1 with TRBJ1-6; a possible D gene is TRBD1 (6 bases). This CDR3 region has 14 residues. Germline CDR1 SGHRS, CDR2 YFSETQ. Deletions cut 2 bases from V and 7 bases from J, with 10 bases between. The CDR3 region has the DNA TGCGCCAGCAGCTTCGGGACACCAAATTCACCCCTCCACTTT. Its translation: CASSFGTPNSPLHF.

This clone appeared a single time. The chain has TRBV6-6 and TRBJ2-7, with D unclear. V lost 7 bases, J lost 9 bases, and 16 bases lay in between. Germline V lookup: CDR1 MNHNY, CDR2 SVGAGI (reference sequence). The length of the CDR3 is 12 residues. In DNA form, the CDR3 reads TGTGCCAGCAATGGGGAATCCGGTGGGCAGTACTTC. This codes for CASNGESGGQYF.

The chain has TRBV7-2 and TRBJ2-2; D possibly uses TRBD1 or TRBD2 (6 bases each). The CDR3 runs to 16 residues. V lost 5 bases and J lost 1, with 14 bases in between. The germline V gene has CDR1 SGHTA and CDR2 FQGNSA. The CDR3 DNA sequence: TGTGCCAGCAGCCTGGGGGGCGCAGGGAACACCGGGGAGCTGTTTTTT. Residues: CASSLGGAGNTGELFF.

The chain is built from TRBV29-1 and TRBJ1-1; D not certain. The CDR3 is made up of 11 amino acids. The germline V gene encodes CDR1 SQVTM and CDR2 ANQGSEA. The V end was cut by 6 bases, the J end by 4 bases, with 9 bases between. The CDR3 coding sequence is TGCAGCGTCTCGGAGGGCACTGAAGCTTTCTTT. Amino acid sequence: CSVSEGTEAFF.

This clone was seen once. V usage is TRBV7-2 and J usage is TRBJ2-7, with D perhaps given as TRBD1 or TRBD2 (5 bases each). This CDR3 contains 17 residues. The V gene lost 5 bases and the J gene lost 0 bases, with 20 bases spanning the gap. Germline-derived CDR1 and CDR2 are SGHTA and FQGNSA. CDR3 loop: CASSVVGASLSSYEQYF. The CDR3 DNA is TGTGCCAGCAGCGTCGTAGGGGCTAGCTTGAGCTCCTACGAGCAGTACTTC.

The chain joins TRBV5-1 to TRBJ2-5, with D perhaps assigned TRBD1 or TRBD2 (6 bases each). Deletions cut 3 bases from V and 5 bases from J, with 17 bases between. CDR1 and CDR2 (germline): SGHRS, YFSETQ. The CDR3 contains 15 residues. The CDR3 region has the DNA TGCGCCAGCAGCTGGAGGGGGGACCCTAGGGAGACCCAGTACTTC. Protein sequence: CASSWRGDPRETQYF.

CDR3 DNA sequence: TGTGCCAGCAGTTTCGACAGGGAGGGAAAACTGTTTTTT. Translating gives CASSFDREGKLFF. The genes are TRBV27 and TRBJ1-4, with 7 nucleotides matching TRBD1. Germline V gene sequence: CDR1 MNHEY, CDR2 SMNVEV (reference sequence). V was clipped by 3 bases and J by 10 bases; unmatched bases: 5. CDR3 length: 13 residues.

The chain uses TRBV5-8 and TRBJ1-5; D not resolved. This CDR3 comprises 11 residues. V was trimmed by 1 base and J by 4 bases, leaving 0 bases between them. Germline lookup yields CDR1 SGHTS and CDR2 YDEGEE. As DNA, the CDR3 is TGTGCCAGCAGCTTGAATCAGCCCCAGCATTTT. It translates to CASSLNQPQHF.

In its sample, this clone was seen once. V is TRBV7-2 and J is TRBJ1-3; TRBD1 matches 7 bases. Germline-derived CDR1 and CDR2 are SGHTA and FQGNSA. CDR3 length equals 16 residues. The J segment lost 0 bases and the V segment lost 2 bases, leaving 4 bases of the junction unmatched. CDR3 sequence reads: CASSLMGQNSGNTIYF. For the CDR3, the DNA is TGTGCCAGCAGCTTAATGGGACAGAACTCTGGAAACACCATATATTTT.

The rearrangement joins TRBV5-6 to TRBJ1-2, with 7 bases identical to TRBD1. The CDR3 covers 14 residues. CDR1 and CDR2 from the germline V gene are SGHDT and YYEEEE. The junction had 2 bases not matched to a gene; V was cut back by 0 bases and J by 3 bases. CDR3 residues: CASSLAGTDYGYTF. The CDR3 DNA reads TGTGCCAGCAGCTTGGCCGGGACAGACTATGGCTACACCTTC.

The genes are TRBV7-2 and TRBJ2-1; 7 bases align to TRBD1. V was clipped by 5 bases and J by 2 bases; unmatched bases: 6. Germline assignment: CDR1 SGHTA and CDR2 FQGNSA. The CDR3 consists of 15 residues. This CDR3 is CASSPRTGAYNEQFF. The DNA of the CDR3 is TGTGCCAGCAGCCCCCGGACAGGTGCCTACAATGAGCAGTTCTTC.

This clone was picked up one time. The chain uses TRBV15 and TRBJ1-1; 10 bases line up with TRBD1. Trimming at V came to 7 bases and at J to 1 base, leaving 6 bases not matched to a gene. The CDR3 is 15 residues long. Germline assignment: CDR1 LNHNV and CDR2 YYDKDF (reference sequence). The CDR3 coding sequence is TGTGCCACCACGGGGACAGGGGAGTCGAACACTGAAGCTTTCTTT. Translation gives CATTGTGESNTEAFF.

V and J are TRBV27 and TRBJ1-2, with D tentatively TRBD1 (5 bases). V lost 2 bases, J lost 4 bases, and 11 bases lay in between. Germline assignment: CDR1 MNHEY and CDR2 SMNVEV (reference sequence). CDR3 length: 14 amino acids. CDR3 sequence (DNA): TGTGCCAGCAGTTTAAGCGGGGACTCCTATGGCTACACCTTC. Amino acids: CASSLSGDSYGYTF.

This clone turned up a few times. The chain recombines TRBV7-2 with TRBJ1-2; weak D call: TRBD1 (5 bases). Trimming shortened V by 2 bases and J by 6 bases, and 13 bases separated the two germline ends. The V gene's germline CDR1 is SGHTA and CDR2 FQGNSA. This CDR3 is 14 amino acids long. In nucleotides, the CDR3 is TGTGCCAGCAGCTTAAAGCCGGGGGTGGATGGCTACACCTTC. This gives the protein CASSLKPGVDGYTF.

This chain uses TRBV7-2 with TRBJ2-4; 7 nucleotides line up with TRBD1. V shed 0 bases, J shed 3 bases, and the junction held 2 bases outside the gene matches. This CDR3 has 15 amino acids. The V gene's germline CDR1 is SGHTA and CDR2 FQGNSA. The CDR3 loop is CASSLATGDKNIQYF. The DNA of the CDR3 is TGTGCCAGCAGCTTAGCCACAGGGGACAAAAACATTCAGTACTTC.

The gene calls are TRBV6-6 and TRBJ2-1; D could derive from TRBD1 or TRBD2 (5 bases each). The CDR3 covers 16 residues. With 2 bases removed from V and 5 bases from J, the gap between germline ends came to 16 bases. CDR1 MNHNY and CDR2 SVGAGI come from the germline V gene (reference sequence). DNA for the CDR3: TGTGCCAGCAGTTACCCCCGGGGTCAGGGAGACAATGAGCAGTTCTTC. Amino acid sequence: CASSYPRGQGDNEQFF.

This clone is a singleton in its sample. The J gene is TRBJ2-7, the V gene TRBV25-1, with 7 bases lining up with TRBD2. The CDR3 contains 13 residues. Trimming cost V 1 base and J 7 bases; bases outside gene matches: 4. Germline-derived CDR1 and CDR2 are MGHDK and SYGVNS. CDR3 in amino acids: CASSESVGGEQYF. DNA of the CDR3: TGTGCCAGCAGTGAATCGGTGGGGGGGGAGCAGTACTTC.

This clone has only one observation. The chain combines TRBV18 with TRBJ1-1; TRBD1 is a possible D gene (5 bases). Trimming removed 4 bases from V and 4 bases from J, with 13 bases in between. Germline V gene lookup returns CDR1 KGHSH and CDR2 LQKENI. The CDR3 totals 14 residues. CDR3 coding DNA: TGTGCCAGCTCACTCCAAGTCGGGGCCACTGAAGCTTTCTTT. Translation: CASSLQVGATEAFF.